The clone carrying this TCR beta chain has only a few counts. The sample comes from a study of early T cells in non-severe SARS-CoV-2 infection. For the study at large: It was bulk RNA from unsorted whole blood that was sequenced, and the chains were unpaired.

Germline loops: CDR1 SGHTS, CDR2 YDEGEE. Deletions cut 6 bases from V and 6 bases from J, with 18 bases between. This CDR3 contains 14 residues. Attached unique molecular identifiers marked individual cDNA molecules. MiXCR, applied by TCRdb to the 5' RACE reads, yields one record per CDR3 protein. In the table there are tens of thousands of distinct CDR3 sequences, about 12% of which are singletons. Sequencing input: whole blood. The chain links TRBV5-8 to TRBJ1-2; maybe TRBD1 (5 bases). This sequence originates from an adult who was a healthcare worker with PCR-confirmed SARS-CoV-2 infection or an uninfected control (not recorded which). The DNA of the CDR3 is TGTGCCAGCACCTGGAGGGGAGGAGGAGATGGCTACACCTTC. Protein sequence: CASTWRGGGDGYTF.